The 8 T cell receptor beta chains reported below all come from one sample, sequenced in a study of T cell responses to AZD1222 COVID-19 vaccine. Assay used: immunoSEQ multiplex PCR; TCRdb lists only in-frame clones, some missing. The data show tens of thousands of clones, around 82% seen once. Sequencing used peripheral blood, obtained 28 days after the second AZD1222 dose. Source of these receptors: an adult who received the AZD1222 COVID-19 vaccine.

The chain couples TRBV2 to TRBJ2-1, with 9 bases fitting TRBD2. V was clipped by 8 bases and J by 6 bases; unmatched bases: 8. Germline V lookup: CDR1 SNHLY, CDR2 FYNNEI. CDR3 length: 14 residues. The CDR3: CASSGLARCNEQFF. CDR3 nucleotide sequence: TGTGCCAGCTCAGGACTAGCGCGCTGCAATGAGCAGTTCTTC.

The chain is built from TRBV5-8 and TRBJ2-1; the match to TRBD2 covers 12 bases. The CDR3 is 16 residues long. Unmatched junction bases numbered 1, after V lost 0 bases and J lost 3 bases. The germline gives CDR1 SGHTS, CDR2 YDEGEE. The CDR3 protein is CASSLGTSGDYNEQFF. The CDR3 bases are TGTGCCAGCAGCTTGGGGACTAGCGGGGACTACAATGAGCAGTTCTTC.

CDR3 DNA sequence: TGTGCCAGTAGTGGCAGGGTATCCTATGGCTACACCTTC. It is translated as CASSGRVSYGYTF. This rearrangement joins TRBV19 to TRBJ1-2; possibly TRBD1 for D (5 bases). The CDR3 has 13 residues. From germline, CDR1 is LNHDA and CDR2 SQIVND (reference sequence). Trimming cost V 5 bases and J 4 bases, with 11 bases left between them.

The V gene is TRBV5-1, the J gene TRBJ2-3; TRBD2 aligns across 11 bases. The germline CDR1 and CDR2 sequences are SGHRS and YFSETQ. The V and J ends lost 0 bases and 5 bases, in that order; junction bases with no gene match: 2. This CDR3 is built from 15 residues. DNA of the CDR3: TGCGCCAGCAGCTTGGCTAGCGGGGGGCTAGATACGCAGTATTTT. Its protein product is CASSLASGGLDTQYF. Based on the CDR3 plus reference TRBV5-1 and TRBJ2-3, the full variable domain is KAGVTQTPRYLIKTRGQQVTLSCSPISGHRSVSWYQQTPGQGLQFLFEYFSETQRNKGNFPGRFSGRQFSNSRSEMNVSTLELGDSALYLCASSLASGGLDTQYFGPGTRLTVL.

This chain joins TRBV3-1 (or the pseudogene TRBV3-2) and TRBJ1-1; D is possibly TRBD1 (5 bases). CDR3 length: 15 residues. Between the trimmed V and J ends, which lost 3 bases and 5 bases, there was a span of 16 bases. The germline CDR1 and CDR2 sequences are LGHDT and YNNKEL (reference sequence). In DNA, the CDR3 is TGTGCCAGCAGCCAGGAAGGGAGGGGAAATACTGAAGCTTTCTTT. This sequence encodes CASSQEGRGNTEAFF.

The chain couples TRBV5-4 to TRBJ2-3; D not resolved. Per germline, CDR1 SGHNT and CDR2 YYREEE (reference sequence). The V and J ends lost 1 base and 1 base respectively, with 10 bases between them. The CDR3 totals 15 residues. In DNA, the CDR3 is TGTGCCAGCAGCTTGTTAAGTGTCGGCACAGATACGCAGTATTTT. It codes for CASSLLSVGTDTQYF.

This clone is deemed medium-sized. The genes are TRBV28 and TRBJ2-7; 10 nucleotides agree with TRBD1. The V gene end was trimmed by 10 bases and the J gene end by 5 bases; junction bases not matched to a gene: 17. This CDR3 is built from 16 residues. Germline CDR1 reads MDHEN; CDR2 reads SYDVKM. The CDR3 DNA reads TGTGCCACCTCTTCCCCCCGACAGGGGGCTATGGACGAGCAGTACTTC. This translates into CATSSPRQGAMDEQYF.

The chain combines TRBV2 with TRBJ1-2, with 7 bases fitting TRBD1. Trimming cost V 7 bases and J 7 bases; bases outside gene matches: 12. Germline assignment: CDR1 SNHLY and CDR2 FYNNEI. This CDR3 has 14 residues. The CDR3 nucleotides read TGTGCCAGCATCACCGAAGGGACAGTATCTGGCTACACCTTC. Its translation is CASITEGTVSGYTF.